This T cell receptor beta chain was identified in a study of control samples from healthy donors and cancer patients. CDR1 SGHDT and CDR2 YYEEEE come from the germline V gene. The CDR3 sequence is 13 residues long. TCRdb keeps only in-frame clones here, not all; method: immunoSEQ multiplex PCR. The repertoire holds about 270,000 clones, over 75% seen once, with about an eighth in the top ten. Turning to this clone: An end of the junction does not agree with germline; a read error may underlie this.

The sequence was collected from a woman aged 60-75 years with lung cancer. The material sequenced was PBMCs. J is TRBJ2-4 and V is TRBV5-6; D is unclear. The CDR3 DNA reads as TGTGCCAGCAGCATCCCCTTAATCCCCGGAAGGCACTTC. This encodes CASSIPLIPGRHF. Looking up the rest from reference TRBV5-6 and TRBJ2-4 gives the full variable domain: DAGVTQSPTHLIKTRGQQVTLRCSPKSGHDTVSWYQQALGQGPQFIFQYYEEEERQRGNFPDRFSGHQFPNYSSELNVNALLLGDSALYLCASSIPLIPGRHFGAGTRLSVL.